Following are 5 T cell receptor beta chains from one sample sequenced in a study of cytomegalovirus exposure and HLA in healthy donors (dated by TCRdb to about 2017). Libraries were prepared through the immunoSEQ multiplex PCR assay. Not all clones reach the TCRdb copy of this immuneACCESS table, which keeps in-frame sequences only. Checked studies attribute under half of the gap to unresolved V genes and leave the rest unexplained. This sample has approximately 60,000 clones in its table, and 95% of those were observed once. The ten largest clones add up to roughly 6.6% of the sample. Sequencing input: PBMCs. Every receptor here comes from a young woman in good health and CMV-seropositive.

The V and J genes are TRBV29-1 and TRBJ2-7; possibly TRBD1 for D (5 bases). Trimming took off 5 bases at V and 6 bases at J, with 17 bases between the two ends. Germline loops: CDR1 SQVTM, CDR2 ANQGSEA. CDR3 size: 13 residues. CDR3 DNA sequence: TGCAGCGTTAGACAAGGTTGGACAAGCGAGCAGTACTTC. This codes for CSVRQGWTSEQYF.

A single count supports this clone. V usage is TRBV28 and J usage is TRBJ1-3, with D uncertain. There are 15 residues in the CDR3. Per the germline V gene, CDR1 is MDHEN and CDR2 is SYDVKM. V was clipped by 6 bases and J by 0 bases, with 12 bases between them. CDR3: CASSLSTGSGNTIYF. CDR3 in DNA: TGTGCCAGCAGCCTCAGTACGGGCTCTGGAAACACCATATATTTT.

This clone was picked up one time. The gene calls are TRBV28 and TRBJ1-4; D gene uncertain. The CDR3 length is 15 residues. V was clipped by 6 bases and J by 4 bases, with 15 bases between them. The germline V gene has CDR1 MDHEN and CDR2 SYDVKM. CDR3 loop: CASREGGWFNEKLFF. The CDR3 nucleotides read TGTGCCAGCAGGGAGGGTGGGTGGTTTAATGAAAAACTGTTTTTT.

The V gene is TRBV4-1, the J gene TRBJ1-2; maybe TRBD1 (6 bases). The CDR3 has 14 residues. CDR1 MGHRA and CDR2 YSYEKL come from the germline V gene. Trimming cost V 1 base and J 3 bases, with 9 bases left between them. This CDR3 is CASSQVNRDYGYTF. The CDR3 nucleotides read TGCGCCAGCAGCCAAGTAAACAGGGACTATGGCTACACCTTC.

A remark on this clone: Different DNA sequences within this sample yield the same CDR3. The chain combines TRBV9 with TRBJ2-3, with TRBD2 matching 14 bases. Germline V gene data show CDR1 as SGDLS and CDR2 as YYNGEE. V gave up 3 bases and J gave up 0 bases; unmatched junction bases: 6. The CDR3 is made up of 18 amino acids. The CDR3 sequence is CASSAGLAGGTSTDTQYF. The CDR3 nucleotides are TGTGCCAGCAGCGCAGGACTAGCGGGGGGAACTAGCACAGATACGCAGTATTTT.